Listed below are T cell receptor beta chains from one sample, sequenced in a study of T cell repertoires in cytomegalovirus infection. One entry per CDR3 protein results from TCRdb running MiXCR on the reads. The data hold over 55,000 distinct CDR3 sequences, with about 19% observed a single time. These TCRs are of unknown antigen specificity. Material: CD8+ T cells from cultured PBMCs, obtained from culture after CMV antigen stimulation. These receptors all come from a human donor in good health (CMV status not recorded). Some clones in this sample may be carry-over from other donors' samples. Both conserved end residues are trimmed from each CDR3. D genes are given only for firm matches.

ASSLRGRNSPLH	TRBJ1-6	NA	TRBV11-3
ASSRNTEAF	TRBJ1-1	NA	TRBV27
ASSYGTGSYEQY	TRBJ2-7	NA	TRBV7-2
ASSLEGGPDEQY	TRBJ2-7	NA	TRBV7-8
ASSLQGQLRNEQF	TRBJ2-1	TRBD1	TRBV5-6
ASSLYYSDRGEAF	TRBJ1-1	TRBD1	TRBV7-8
ASSLRQTDLTGELF	TRBJ2-2	NA	TRBV5-8
SALPPRTAFPASTGELF	TRBJ2-2	NA	TRBV20-1
ASSYPGPGGYT	TRBJ1-2	NA	TRBV6-2/TRBV6-3
ASSPLGTGGKDEQY	TRBJ2-7	TRBD1	TRBV7-9
ASSLETYNEQF	TRBJ2-1	NA	TRBV7-6
ASTAGGAGGANVLT	TRBJ2-6	TRBD1	TRBV12-3/TRBV12-4
ASSQEVGSKGNTEAF	TRBJ1-1	NA	TRBV3-1
ASSPRPGRGTYNEQF	TRBJ2-1	TRBD2	TRBV7-7
ASSVPGAEGNEQF	TRBJ2-1	NA	TRBV4-1
ASSEVPGANTEAF	TRBJ1-1	NA	TRBV6-1
ASSLNSLETQY	TRBJ2-5	NA	TRBV7-9
ASSARPSGGALGELF	TRBJ2-2	TRBD2	TRBV7-2
ASSPAAAYEQY	TRBJ2-7	NA	TRBV7-2
ASGRTSLNEQF	TRBJ2-1	TRBD2	TRBV12-5
ASRGQGAQGTEAF	TRBJ1-1	TRBD1	TRBV6-5
ASSFGDGRDQPQH	TRBJ1-5	NA	TRBV12-3/TRBV12-4
ASSHPGQPRGEAF	TRBJ1-1	TRBD1	TRBV4-1
ASSQGQSNTEAF	TRBJ1-1	TRBD1	TRBV5-6
ASSFRWTGPQGYNQPQH	TRBJ1-5	TRBD1	TRBV7-8
ASSLFWGNTEAF	TRBJ1-1	NA	TRBV27
ATRTVRSFNYGYT	TRBJ1-2	NA	TRBV12-3/TRBV12-4
ASSQDPGEGYGYNEQF	TRBJ2-1	TRBD2	TRBV4-1
ASSHAGRPDEQY	TRBJ2-7	NA	TRBV11-2
AALDLTGELF	TRBJ2-2	NA	TRBV11-2
ASSLPRTVRDSPLH	TRBJ1-6	NA	TRBV7-8
ASSQDRFYGYT	TRBJ1-2	TRBD1	TRBV6-1
ASSFRQGVEKLF	TRBJ1-4	NA	TRBV7-6
ASSSAPRKDTQY	TRBJ2-3	NA	TRBV7-2
ASSVLGGDTIQVTNQPQH	TRBJ1-5	NA	TRBV5-6
ASSYRDWDAGELF	TRBJ2-2	NA	TRBV7-2
ASSLAKGQGAAEAF	TRBJ1-1	TRBD1	TRBV7-6